The 21 T cell receptor beta chains presented below share a single source sample, sequenced in a study of cytomegalovirus exposure and HLA in healthy donors (dated by TCRdb to about 2017). The library was produced with the immunoSEQ multiplex PCR assay. A mixture of 60 forward primers for TCR Vbeta segments and 13 reverse primers for TCR Jbeta segments was used in the multiplex PCR. TCRdb took over this immuneACCESS table, retaining in-frame rearrangements with V and J assigned. Such tables are incomplete; in checked studies, under half of the missing clones stem from an unresolved V gene, and the remainder is unexplained. In all, the sample holds around 200,000 clones, and 80% to 90% of those were seen once. The ten largest clones add up to around 1.2% of the sample. Sequencing used PBMCs. These receptors were obtained from a girl aged 2-10 years in good health and CMV-seropositive.

This clone was observed once. V and J are TRBV29-1 and TRBJ2-7; the match to TRBD1 covers 8 bases. The junction had 7 bases not matched to a gene; V was cut back by 4 bases and J by 5 bases. Germline CDR1 and CDR2: SQVTM and ANQGSEA. The CDR3 contains 13 residues. The CDR3 sequence is CSVVRTGSHEQYF. The CDR3 nucleotides read TGCAGCGTTGTAAGGACAGGGTCCCACGAGCAGTACTTC.

V usage is TRBV6-7 and J usage is TRBJ2-3, with 8 positions matching TRBD2. TRBV6-7 carries the ORF label, with uncertain function. The CDR3 loop spans 15 amino acids. Trimming removed 3 bases from V and 4 bases from J; junction bases left unmatched: 6. Here the CDR3 reads CASSYGGGQADTQYF. Here the CDR3 DNA reads TGTGCCAGCAGTTATGGCGGGGGGCAGGCAGATACGCAGTATTTT.

On this clone: The same CDR3 also results from other DNA sequences found in this sample. The V call is TRBV20-1, the J call TRBJ2-7; the D is unclear. This CDR3 is 11 amino acids long. Germline assignment: CDR1 DFQATT and CDR2 SNEGSKA (reference sequence). V lost 2 bases, J lost 1 base, and 3 bases lay in between. The CDR3 sequence: CSARQSYEQYF. CDR3 DNA sequence: TGCAGTGCTAGACAATCCTACGAGCAGTACTTC.

The chain employs TRBV7-9 and TRBJ1-2, with 7 bases identical to TRBD1. Germline assignment: CDR1 SEHNR and CDR2 FQNEAQ (reference sequence). Losses at the gene ends were 2 bases for V and 4 bases for J; bases not matched to a gene: 4. The CDR3 is 14 residues long. CDR3 coding DNA: TGTGCCAGCAGCTTAATGCAGGGGGGCTATGGCTACACCTTC. Its protein is CASSLMQGGYGYTF.

The rearrangement uses TRBV5-1 and TRBJ2-2, with TRBD1 matching 9 bases. The CDR3 has 16 amino acids. V was clipped by 1 base and J by 5 bases; unmatched bases: 6. CDR1 is SGHRS and CDR2 is YFSETQ in the germline V gene. The CDR3 here is CASSLQQGAGTGELFF. The CDR3 DNA reads TGCGCCAGCAGCTTGCAACAGGGGGCAGGTACCGGGGAGCTGTTTTTT.

The rearrangement links TRBV15 to TRBJ1-3, with a weak D call TRBD1 (6 bases). Per germline, CDR1 LNHNV and CDR2 YYDKDF (reference sequence). The CDR3 covers 16 residues. Trimming cost V 5 bases and J 0 bases, with 14 bases left between them. The CDR3 spells CATSGGLGHSGNTIYF. In nucleotides, the CDR3 is TGTGCCACCAGCGGGGGATTGGGACACTCTGGAAACACCATATATTTT.

This clone came up once. The rearrangement joins TRBV5-4 to TRBJ2-6; a possible D gene is TRBD1 (5 bases). The germline gives CDR1 SGHNT, CDR2 YYREEE (reference sequence). Trimming shortened V by 4 bases and J by 0 bases, and 8 bases separated the two germline ends. The CDR3 is made up of 15 amino acids. The DNA of the CDR3 is TGTGCCAGCAGCCAGACAGTCTCTGGGGCCAACGTCCTGACTTTC. It translates to CASSQTVSGANVLTF.

The rearrangement links TRBV7-3 to TRBJ2-7; D is possibly TRBD1 (5 bases). The CDR3 contains 14 residues. Deletions cut 0 bases from V and 5 bases from J, with 11 bases between. The germline V gene has CDR1 SGHTA and CDR2 FQGTGA. The CDR3 region is CASSLTGARDEQYF. Here the CDR3 DNA reads TGTGCCAGCAGCTTAACAGGGGCGCGCGACGAGCAGTACTTC.

V gene TRBV25-1 combines with J gene TRBJ1-5; a possible D gene is TRBD1 (5 bases). Germline CDR1 and CDR2: MGHDK and SYGVNS. V was clipped by 3 bases and J by 4 bases, with 7 bases between them. The CDR3 is 13 residues long. The CDR3 spells CASSDAGNQPQHF. The DNA for the CDR3 is TGTGCCAGCAGTGATGCAGGGAATCAGCCCCAGCATTTT.

V and J are TRBV11-2 and TRBJ2-7; possibly TRBD2 for D (6 bases). The germline V gene encodes CDR1 SGHAT and CDR2 FQNNGV. CDR3 length: 15 amino acids. Trimming cost V 1 base and J 0 bases, with 10 bases left between them. CDR3 region: CASSLVSGSSYEQYF. The CDR3 bases are TGTGCCAGCAGCTTAGTTTCCGGGAGCTCCTACGAGCAGTACTTC. The variable domain in full, completed from reference TRBV11-2 and TRBJ2-7, reads EAGVAQSPRYKIIEKRQSVAFWCNPISGHATLYWYQQILGQGPKLLIQFQNNGVVDDSQLPKDRFSAERLKGVDSTLKIQPAKLEDSAVYLCASSLVSGSSYEQYFGPGTRLTVT.

This chain uses TRBV5-4 with TRBJ2-1; 9 bases are shared with TRBD1. The CDR3 has 11 residues. The ends lost 4 bases at V and 15 bases at J; junction bases unmatched: 5. The V gene's germline CDR1 is SGHNT and CDR2 YYREEE (reference sequence). The CDR3 sequence: CASSPGTGTFF. The CDR3 DNA reads as TGTGCCAGCAGCCCCGGGACAGGGACGTTCTTC.

The gene calls are TRBV2 and TRBJ2-7; 16 bases agree with TRBD2. The germline CDR1 and CDR2 sequences are SNHLY and FYNNEI. There are 15 residues in the CDR3. The V segment lost 4 bases and the J segment 6 bases; nucleotides outside the gene matches: 3. The CDR3 DNA reads TGTGCCAGCAGTGGGGGACTAGCGGGAGGGCGCGAGCAGTACTTC. Its translation is CASSGGLAGGREQYF.

The chain is built from TRBV2 and TRBJ1-1; the D is unclear. The CDR3 covers 14 residues. CDR1 and CDR2 from the germline V gene are SNHLY and FYNNEI. Trimming took 6 bases from V and 2 from J, leaving 13 bases between them. CDR3 in amino acids: CASSLGILNTEAFF. For the CDR3, the DNA is TGTGCCAGCAGCCTAGGAATACTAAACACTGAAGCTTTCTTT.

The count of this clone is one. The chain carries TRBV6-5 and TRBJ2-1; unclear D gene. Germline V gene data show CDR1 as MNHEY and CDR2 as SVGAGI. V lost 2 bases and J lost 12, with 8 bases in between. CDR3 size: 11 residues. For the CDR3, the DNA is TGTGCCAGCAGTTACGCTCAGGCGCAGTTCTTC. Translation: CASSYAQAQFF.

The rearrangement joins TRBV2 to TRBJ2-7; TRBD2 agrees at 11 bases. V lost 11 bases, J lost 3 bases, and 6 bases stayed unmatched. This CDR3 is 13 amino acids long. Germline CDR1 SNHLY, CDR2 FYNNEI. The CDR3 reads CAGRGLADYEQYF. The CDR3 DNA reads TGTGCCGGACGGGGACTAGCGGACTACGAGCAGTACTTC.

This chain joins TRBV9 and TRBJ2-7; 7 nucleotides match TRBD2. The CDR3 consists of 14 residues. Trimming took 2 bases from V and 3 from J; bases not matched to a gene: 5. Germline CDR1 reads SGDLS; CDR2 reads YYNGEE. The CDR3 DNA is TGTGCCAGCAGCGTCCGGGACTACTTCTACGAGCAGTACTTC. It encodes CASSVRDYFYEQYF.

The chain is built from TRBV4-1 and TRBJ2-3, with D maybe TRBD1 (5 bases). Germline lookup yields CDR1 MGHRA and CDR2 YSYEKL. This CDR3 is 18 amino acids long. V lost 0 bases and J 0 bases, leaving 16 bases between the germline ends. Written as DNA, the CDR3 is TGCGCCAGCAGCCAAGAAATGGGGCCGTCCTCTAGCACAGATACGCAGTATTTT. Residues: CASSQEMGPSSSTDTQYF.

CDR3 in amino acids: CASSLGLAGGVNPETQYF. As DNA, the CDR3 is TGTGCCAGCAGCTTAGGACTAGCGGGAGGGGTCAATCCGGAGACCCAGTACTTC. The J gene is TRBJ2-5, the V gene TRBV13; TRBD2 agrees at 13 bases. J lost 5 bases, V lost 0 bases, and 9 bases had no gene match. Germline loops: CDR1 PRHDT, CDR2 FYEKMQ (reference sequence). CDR3 length: 18 residues. Full variable domain (remainder filled in from reference TRBV13 and TRBJ2-5): AAGVIQSPRHLIKEKRETATLKCYPIPRHDTVYWYQQGPGQDPQFLISFYEKMQSDKGSIPDRFSAQQFSDYHSELNMSSLELGDSALYFCASSLGLAGGVNPETQYFGPGTRLLVL.

The rearrangement joins TRBV27 to TRBJ2-5, with unresolved D. CDR1 is MNHEY and CDR2 is SMNVEV in the germline V gene (reference sequence). The V end lost 5 bases, the J end lost 2 bases, and 12 bases lay between the germline ends. This CDR3 comprises 14 residues. DNA for the CDR3: TGTGCCAGCAGTCTCAGGAATACTCAAGAGACCCAGTACTTC. Protein product: CASSLRNTQETQYF.

The chain combines TRBV11-2 with TRBJ2-1, with TRBD2 matching over 12 bases. The ends lost 1 base at V and 9 bases at J; junction bases unmatched: 4. The CDR3 contains 15 residues. Germline assignment: CDR1 SGHAT and CDR2 FQNNGV. CDR3 in amino acids: CASSLVLAGGREQFF. CDR3 coding DNA: TGTGCCAGCAGCTTAGTACTAGCGGGGGGCCGTGAGCAGTTCTTC. The full variable domain, rest sourced from reference TRBV11-2 and TRBJ2-1, is EAGVAQSPRYKIIEKRQSVAFWCNPISGHATLYWYQQILGQGPKLLIQFQNNGVVDDSQLPKDRFSAERLKGVDSTLKIQPAKLEDSAVYLCASSLVLAGGREQFFGPGTRLTVL.

The gene calls are TRBV30 and TRBJ2-4, with D possibly TRBD1 on 6 matching bases. Trimming pared 4 bases from V and 0 bases from J, leaving 13 bases between. This CDR3 spans 15 amino acids. CDR1 is GTSNPN and CDR2 is SVGIG in the germline V gene (reference sequence). CDR3 loop: CAWTSGTLAKNIQYF. CDR3 nucleotides: TGTGCCTGGACCTCCGGGACACTAGCCAAAAACATTCAGTACTTC.